This T cell receptor beta chain derives from a study of cytomegalovirus exposure and HLA in healthy donors. In the study overall: HLA-typed donors were the source of approximately 86 million unique TCRs held in an early data release.

Germline CDR1 MGHRA, CDR2 YSYEKL. The CDR3 is 17 amino acids. The V gene end was trimmed by 1 base and the J gene end by 0 bases; junction bases not matched to a gene: 9. PCR involved 60 Vbeta and 13 Jbeta primers. Profiled with immunoSEQ multiplex PCR; TCRdb holds only in-frame clones, not every one. The sample lists 100,000 to 120,000 clones; 76% were seen once. The sequencing input was PBMCs. This TCR came from a man aged 35 to 55 in good health and CMV-seropositive. V gene TRBV4-1 combines with J gene TRBJ2-7; TRBD2 matches 7 bases. Written as DNA, the CDR3 is TGCGCCAGCAGCCAAGTGGGGGGGATTAAAAGCTCCTACGAGCAGTACTTC. This gives the protein CASSQVGGIKSSYEQYF.